This TCR beta chain was recovered during a study of T cell responses to AZD1222 COVID-19 vaccine. The length of the CDR3 is 13 residues. Trimming removed 1 base at V and 4 bases at J, with 7 bases between. Germline-derived CDR1 and CDR2 are SGHTA and FQGNSA. Profiled with immunoSEQ multiplex PCR; TCRdb holds only in-frame clones, not every one. The sample has about 120,000 clones; roughly 87% are singletons. The TCR was taken from an adult in good health. The V call is TRBV7-2, the J call TRBJ1-2, with D tentatively TRBD1 (5 bases). The specimen was peripheral blood, collected on day 0 of MenACWY control vaccination. The CDR3, as DNA: TGTGCCAGCAGCTTAGGCAGGGCCTATGGCTACACCTTC. Protein: CASSLGRAYGYTF.